A selection of T cell receptor beta chains follows, all from one sample in a study of T cell responses to AZD1222 COVID-19 vaccine. Profiling relied on immunoSEQ multiplex PCR, and the TCRdb table lists in-frame clones only, not all of them. The sample shows some 180,000 clones, roughly 92% of them seen only once. Source: peripheral blood, taken 28 days after the second AZD1222 dose. Receptor source: an adult who received the AZD1222 COVID-19 vaccine. Both conserved end residues are part of each CDR3. Each record gives: clone size, J gene, V gene, D gene, CDR3 DNA, CDR3 protein. A D gene is named only where the DNA matches it firmly. Not all rows give a size; the values are once, few, many and, for expanded clones, a class.

clone size: once
J gene: TRBJ2-1
V gene: TRBV6-2/TRBV6-3
D gene: TRBD2
CDR3 DNA: TGTGCCAGCAGTTACCGACTAGCGGGATACAATGAGCAGTTCTTC
CDR3 protein: CASSYRLAGYNEQFF

clone size: once
J gene: TRBJ1-6
V gene: TRBV18
D gene: NA
CDR3 DNA: TGTGCCAGCTCACCAGTGGCCGCCGATTCACCCCTCCACTTT
CDR3 protein: CASSPVAADSPLHF

clone size: NA
J gene: TRBJ2-7
V gene: TRBV5-4
D gene: TRBD1
CDR3 DNA: TGTGCCAGCAGTTGGGACAGTCTCGAGCAGTACTTC
CDR3 protein: CASSWDSLEQYF

clone size: NA
J gene: TRBJ1-2
V gene: TRBV2
D gene: TRBD1
CDR3 DNA: TGTGCCAGCAGTGAACAGGGGGCAGGAGGCTACACCTTC
CDR3 protein: CASSEQGAGGYTF

clone size: NA
J gene: TRBJ1-5
V gene: TRBV2
D gene: NA
CDR3 DNA: TGTGCCAGCACCCAGGAGGTCAATCAGCCCCAGCATTTT
CDR3 protein: CASTQEVNQPQHF

clone size: NA
J gene: TRBJ1-3
V gene: TRBV5-5
D gene: NA
CDR3 DNA: TGTGCCAGCAGCTTGAAGGAGGTGGCTTCAAGCTCTGGAAACACCATATATTTT
CDR3 protein: CASSLKEVASSSGNTIYF

clone size: NA
J gene: TRBJ1-6
V gene: TRBV6-5
D gene: NA
CDR3 DNA: TGTGCCAGCCGCCCCGGGGAATATTCACCCCTCCACTTT
CDR3 protein: CASRPGEYSPLHF

clone size: NA
J gene: TRBJ2-7
V gene: TRBV2
D gene: NA
CDR3 DNA: TGTGCCAGCGTACGCACCAGGGGCCGACAGCTCAACGAGCAGTACTTC
CDR3 protein: CASVRTRGRQLNEQYF

clone size: NA
J gene: TRBJ2-1
V gene: TRBV27
D gene: NA
CDR3 DNA: TGTGCCAGCAGTTCCGACTTCGAGGGGGGCAATGAGCAGTTCTTC
CDR3 protein: CASSSDFEGGNEQFF

clone size: NA
J gene: TRBJ2-1
V gene: TRBV3-1/TRBV3-2
D gene: TRBD2
CDR3 DNA: TGTGCCAGCAGCCAAGAACTAGCGGGGTACAATGAGCAGTTCTTC
CDR3 protein: CASSQELAGYNEQFF

clone size: NA
J gene: TRBJ2-2
V gene: TRBV19
D gene: TRBD1
CDR3 DNA: TGTGCCAGTAGTATATCCGGGACAGGAAACACCGGGGAGCTGTTTTTT
CDR3 protein: CASSISGTGNTGELFF

clone size: NA
J gene: TRBJ2-7
V gene: TRBV7-6
D gene: NA
CDR3 DNA: TGTGCCAGCAGCCCCGCGGCGGGCCCGAGGTACGAGCAGTACTTC
CDR3 protein: CASSPAAGPRYEQYF

clone size: NA
J gene: TRBJ2-7
V gene: TRBV2
D gene: NA
CDR3 DNA: TGTGCCAGCAGTGTACTAATCAACGAGCAGTACTTC
CDR3 protein: CASSVLINEQYF

clone size: NA
J gene: TRBJ1-5
V gene: TRBV6-6
D gene: NA
CDR3 DNA: TGTGCCAGCGGGACACACAATCAGCCCCAGCATTTT
CDR3 protein: CASGTHNQPQHF

clone size: NA
J gene: TRBJ1-3
V gene: TRBV28
D gene: NA
CDR3 DNA: TGTGCCAGCAGTTTAATAGGCCCGGGGCGAGAATCCGCCGGAAACACCATATATTTT
CDR3 protein: CASSLIGPGRESAGNTIYF

clone size: NA
J gene: TRBJ1-1
V gene: TRBV5-1
D gene: TRBD1
CDR3 DNA: TGCGCCAGCAGCCCGGGACAGGGGATGAACACTGAAGCTTTCTTT
CDR3 protein: CASSPGQGMNTEAFF

clone size: NA
J gene: TRBJ1-2
V gene: TRBV5-4
D gene: NA
CDR3 DNA: TGTGCCAGCAGCTTGCCGGGGGCTGGCGGCTACACCTTC
CDR3 protein: CASSLPGAGGYTF

clone size: NA
J gene: TRBJ2-7
V gene: TRBV14
D gene: NA
CDR3 DNA: TGTGCCAGCAGCCCGCGTACGCTTTACTACGAGCAGTACTTC
CDR3 protein: CASSPRTLYYEQYF

clone size: NA
J gene: TRBJ2-3
V gene: TRBV5-8
D gene: TRBD1
CDR3 DNA: TGTGCCAGCAGCCCGGGACAGGGGTGGGGTAGCACAGATACGCAGTATTTT
CDR3 protein: CASSPGQGWGSTDTQYF

clone size: NA
J gene: TRBJ1-1
V gene: TRBV19
D gene: NA
CDR3 DNA: TGTGCCAGTAGTATAACAGGGAGGGGAAATACTGAAGCTTTCTTT
CDR3 protein: CASSITGRGNTEAFF

clone size: NA
J gene: TRBJ2-7
V gene: TRBV29-1
D gene: TRBD1
CDR3 DNA: TGCAGCGTTGTGGGACAGGGTAGCCACGAGCAGTACTTC
CDR3 protein: CSVVGQGSHEQYF

clone size: NA
J gene: TRBJ1-6
V gene: TRBV12-3/TRBV12-4
D gene: NA
CDR3 DNA: TGTGCCAGCAGTCCGAGGATGAATTCACCCCTCCACTTT
CDR3 protein: CASSPRMNSPLHF

clone size: NA
J gene: TRBJ1-6
V gene: TRBV3-1/TRBV3-2
D gene: TRBD1
CDR3 DNA: TGTGCCAGCAGCAGAACAGGGGGGGTCTCACCCCTCCACTTT
CDR3 protein: CASSRTGGVSPLHF

clone size: once
J gene: TRBJ1-2
V gene: TRBV11-2
D gene: TRBD1
CDR3 DNA: TGTGCCAGCAGCCAGGACAGGGTTTATGGCTACACCTTC
CDR3 protein: CASSQDRVYGYTF

clone size: NA
J gene: TRBJ2-7
V gene: TRBV20-1
D gene: NA
CDR3 DNA: TGCAGTGCTAGTGCCGACGAGCAGTACTTC
CDR3 protein: CSASADEQYF

clone size: NA
J gene: TRBJ1-4
V gene: TRBV7-9
D gene: NA
CDR3 DNA: TGTGCCAGCAGCTTCAGGAGGCAGGGTAGTGAAAAACTGTTTTTT
CDR3 protein: CASSFRRQGSEKLFF

clone size: once
J gene: TRBJ2-7
V gene: TRBV9
D gene: TRBD1
CDR3 DNA: TGTGCCAGCAGCGTTGGACAGGGGAACTTCTACGAGCAGTACTTC
CDR3 protein: CASSVGQGNFYEQYF

clone size: NA
J gene: TRBJ2-1
V gene: TRBV11-3
D gene: TRBD1
CDR3 DNA: TGTGCCAGCAGCTCGGACAGGGCCTCCTACAATGAGCAGTTCTTC
CDR3 protein: CASSSDRASYNEQFF

clone size: NA
J gene: TRBJ1-4
V gene: TRBV27
D gene: NA
CDR3 DNA: TGTGCCAGCAGTTTAAGGGGCGGACTGTCTAATGAAAAACTGTTTTTT
CDR3 protein: CASSLRGGLSNEKLFF

clone size: NA
J gene: TRBJ2-2
V gene: TRBV18
D gene: TRBD1
CDR3 DNA: TGTGCCAGCTCACCATGGGGGACAGGGAACACCGGGGAGCTGTTTTTT
CDR3 protein: CASSPWGTGNTGELFF

clone size: few
J gene: TRBJ1-6
V gene: TRBV6-2/TRBV6-3
D gene: NA
CDR3 DNA: TGTGCCAGCAGTTACAGACAGTTAAATTCACCCCTCCACTTT
CDR3 protein: CASSYRQLNSPLHF

clone size: few
J gene: TRBJ1-5
V gene: TRBV29-1
D gene: TRBD1
CDR3 DNA: TGCAGCTACAACAGGGGGCAGGGTCAGCCCCAGCATTTT
CDR3 protein: CSYNRGQGQPQHF

clone size: NA
J gene: TRBJ1-5
V gene: TRBV7-8
D gene: NA
CDR3 DNA: TGTGCCAGCAGCTTAGGGGGGGCTAATCAGCCCCAGCATTTT
CDR3 protein: CASSLGGANQPQHF

clone size: few
J gene: TRBJ1-1
V gene: TRBV4-1
D gene: NA
CDR3 DNA: TGCGCCAGCAGCCAACTAGGTAAGCCTGAAGCTTTCTTT
CDR3 protein: CASSQLGKPEAFF

clone size: NA
J gene: TRBJ2-3
V gene: TRBV10-1
D gene: NA
CDR3 DNA: TGCGCCAGCAGCGGTATAGGGGATACGCAGTATTTT
CDR3 protein: CASSGIGDTQYF

clone size: NA
J gene: TRBJ2-7
V gene: TRBV7-2
D gene: TRBD1
CDR3 DNA: TGTGCCAGCAGCTTACCAAACAGGGGGCGAGGGTACGAGCAGTACTTC
CDR3 protein: CASSLPNRGRGYEQYF

clone size: NA
J gene: TRBJ2-4
V gene: TRBV7-4
D gene: NA
CDR3 DNA: TGTGCCAGCAGCTTAGTGGGGGTTGGAGGGGAGCTAGCCAAAAACATTCAGTACTTC
CDR3 protein: CASSLVGVGGELAKNIQYF

clone size: once
J gene: TRBJ1-2
V gene: TRBV29-1
D gene: TRBD1
CDR3 DNA: TGCAGCGTGTCCGACAGGGAGGGAACTGGCTACACCTTC
CDR3 protein: CSVSDREGTGYTF

clone size: NA
J gene: TRBJ1-3
V gene: TRBV20-1
D gene: NA
CDR3 DNA: TGCAGTGCTAGTCTGGGAAGGGGAAACACCATATATTTT
CDR3 protein: CSASLGRGNTIYF

clone size: NA
J gene: TRBJ2-4
V gene: TRBV5-5
D gene: NA
CDR3 DNA: TGTGCCAGCAGCGAGATAGCCAAAAACATTCAGTACTTC
CDR3 protein: CASSEIAKNIQYF

clone size: NA
J gene: TRBJ2-7
V gene: TRBV4-3
D gene: TRBD2
CDR3 DNA: TGCGCCAGCAGCCCCCAAGCGGGAGGACTTAGTGAGCAGTACTTC
CDR3 protein: CASSPQAGGLSEQYF

clone size: NA
J gene: TRBJ1-1
V gene: TRBV27
D gene: TRBD1
CDR3 DNA: TGTGCCAGCAGTTCCTGGGACAGGGTCACTGAAGCTTTCTTT
CDR3 protein: CASSSWDRVTEAFF

clone size: NA
J gene: TRBJ2-7
V gene: TRBV5-1
D gene: TRBD2
CDR3 DNA: TGCGCCAGCAGCTTGGGGGCTAGCGGGAGGAACTACGAGCAGTACTTC
CDR3 protein: CASSLGASGRNYEQYF

clone size: NA
J gene: TRBJ1-2
V gene: TRBV6-2/TRBV6-3
D gene: NA
CDR3 DNA: TGTGCCAGCAGCCCCGGGCAGGGGAGCGGCTACACCTTC
CDR3 protein: CASSPGQGSGYTF

clone size: NA
J gene: TRBJ1-1
V gene: TRBV5-1
D gene: TRBD1
CDR3 DNA: TGCGCCAGCAGCTTGGCCACGACAGGGACCACTGAAGCTTTCTTT
CDR3 protein: CASSLATTGTTEAFF

clone size: NA
J gene: TRBJ2-7
V gene: TRBV30
D gene: NA
CDR3 DNA: TGTGCGTGGGGCATCGGGGGCAGGACCTACGAGCAGTACTTC
CDR3 protein: CAWGIGGRTYEQYF

clone size: NA
J gene: TRBJ2-7
V gene: TRBV7-9
D gene: NA
CDR3 DNA: TGTGCCAGCAGCTTAAACCCAAGCCTGACCTACGAGCAGTACTTC
CDR3 protein: CASSLNPSLTYEQYF

clone size: NA
J gene: TRBJ2-7
V gene: TRBV11-1
D gene: TRBD1
CDR3 DNA: TGTGCCAGCAGTCTCCTGAGCGGACAGGCCTACGAGCAGTACTTC
CDR3 protein: CASSLLSGQAYEQYF

clone size: NA
J gene: TRBJ2-2
V gene: TRBV10-3
D gene: TRBD2
CDR3 DNA: TGTGCCATCAGTGCCAGACTAGCGGGGCCCAACACCGGGGAGCTGTTTTTT
CDR3 protein: CAISARLAGPNTGELFF

clone size: NA
J gene: TRBJ2-5
V gene: TRBV5-1
D gene: TRBD2
CDR3 DNA: TGCGCCAGCTCGCGGCTAGCGGGAAAGGAGACCCAGTACTTC
CDR3 protein: CASSRLAGKETQYF

clone size: NA
J gene: TRBJ2-7
V gene: TRBV3-1/TRBV3-2
D gene: TRBD1
CDR3 DNA: TGTGCCAGCAGCCAAGCTTGGGCAGGGGGCTACGAGCAGTACTTC
CDR3 protein: CASSQAWAGGYEQYF

clone size: NA
J gene: TRBJ1-2
V gene: TRBV4-1
D gene: NA
CDR3 DNA: TGCGCCAGCAGCCAAGATGCTGTCGGTCTCTATGGCTACACCTTC
CDR3 protein: CASSQDAVGLYGYTF

clone size: NA
J gene: TRBJ1-2
V gene: TRBV7-6
D gene: NA
CDR3 DNA: TGTGCCAGCAGCTTGCTGTCTGGCTATGGCTACACCTTC
CDR3 protein: CASSLLSGYGYTF

clone size: NA
J gene: TRBJ2-1
V gene: TRBV11-2
D gene: NA
CDR3 DNA: TGTGCCAGCAGCTTATCAGCCATTCAGCAGTTCTTC
CDR3 protein: CASSLSAIQQFF

clone size: once
J gene: TRBJ1-5
V gene: TRBV9
D gene: NA
CDR3 DNA: TGTGCCAGCAGCGTAGGGGCAGGGCTGACGGGCAATCAGCCCCAGCATTTT
CDR3 protein: CASSVGAGLTGNQPQHF

clone size: once
J gene: TRBJ1-1
V gene: TRBV12-3/TRBV12-4
D gene: TRBD1
CDR3 DNA: TGTGCCAGCAGACAGGGGGCTAACACTGAAGCTTTCTTT
CDR3 protein: CASRQGANTEAFF

clone size: NA
J gene: TRBJ2-1
V gene: TRBV7-2
D gene: TRBD1
CDR3 DNA: TGTGCCAGCAGCTTCATCACCGGGACAGGGAAGAATGAGCAGTTCTTC
CDR3 protein: CASSFITGTGKNEQFF

clone size: few
J gene: TRBJ2-1
V gene: TRBV3-1/TRBV3-2
D gene: TRBD2
CDR3 DNA: TGTGCCAGCAGCCAAGTCCGGCTAAGAACTAGCGGGGACAATGAGCAGTTCTTC
CDR3 protein: CASSQVRLRTSGDNEQFF